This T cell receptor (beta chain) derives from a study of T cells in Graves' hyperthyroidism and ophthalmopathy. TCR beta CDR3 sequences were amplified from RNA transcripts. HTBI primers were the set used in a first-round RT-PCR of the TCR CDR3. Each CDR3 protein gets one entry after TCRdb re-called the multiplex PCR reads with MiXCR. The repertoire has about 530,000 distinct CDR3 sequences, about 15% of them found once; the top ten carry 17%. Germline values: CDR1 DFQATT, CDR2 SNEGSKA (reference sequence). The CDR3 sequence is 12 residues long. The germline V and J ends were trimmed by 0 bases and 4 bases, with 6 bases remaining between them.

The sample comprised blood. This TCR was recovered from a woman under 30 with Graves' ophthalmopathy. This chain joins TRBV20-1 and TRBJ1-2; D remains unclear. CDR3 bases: TGCAGTGCTAGAGAGGGCATCTATGGCTACACCTTC. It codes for CSAREGIYGYTF.